A single sample gave rise to the 9 T cell receptor beta chains below, sequenced in a study of beta chain features in type 1 diabetes. General study findings and limits: When Type 1 diabetes patients were examined, their TCRB CDR3s proved moderately but significantly shorter in all four CD4+ subsets.

The antigens of these receptors remain unknown. As every portion of the isolated RNA was reverse transcribed, the sequencing read expressed TCRB transcripts. Profiled with immunoSEQ multiplex PCR; TCRdb holds only in-frame clones, not every one. Among tens of thousands of clones, 40% to 60% were seen once, and the ten largest hold around 2.6%. The material sequenced was Tregs from blood. These receptors were collected from a woman aged 40 to 50 with type 1 diabetes.

V gene TRBV9 combines with J gene TRBJ1-6, with 12 bases lining up with TRBD1. Germline CDR1 SGDLS, CDR2 YYNGEE. The CDR3 consists of 15 residues. The J segment lost 9 bases and the V segment lost 4 bases, leaving 5 bases of the junction unmatched. CDR3 sequence reads: CASSPRGQGASPLHF. The CDR3 bases are TGTGCCAGCAGCCCCAGGGGACAGGGGGCTTCACCCCTCCACTTT.

This chain connects TRBV7-3 to TRBJ2-5; D possibly corresponds to TRBD2 (5 bases). This CDR3 spans 13 amino acids. Between the trimmed V and J ends, which lost 0 bases and 9 bases, there was a span of 11 bases. CDR1 is SGHTA, CDR2 FQGTGA, per germline. The CDR3 sequence is CASSLTVEGPQYF. In nucleotides, the CDR3 is TGTGCCAGCAGCTTAACGGTAGAGGGTCCCCAGTACTTC.

With respect to this clone: The junction shows a germline mismatch at one end, possibly a read error. The chain joins TRBV6-5 to TRBJ1-2; weak D call: TRBD1 (6 bases). The length of the CDR3 is 13 residues. CDR1 is MNHEY and CDR2 is SVGAGI in the germline V gene. The DNA for the CDR3 is TGTGCCAGCAGACAAGGGACATGGTATGGCTTCACCTTC. It is translated as CASRQGTWYGFTF.

The CDR3 region is CASSLIFTSGVSSYNEQFF. CDR3 DNA sequence: TGTGCCAGCAGCTTAATTTTTACTAGCGGGGTGAGCTCCTACAATGAGCAGTTCTTC. This sequence joins TRBV11-1 and TRBJ2-1, with 10 bases that match TRBD2. This CDR3 is 19 amino acids long. The junction had 10 bases not matched to a gene; V was cut back by 2 bases and J by 0 bases. Germline values: CDR1 SGHAT, CDR2 FQDESV (reference sequence).

V gene TRBV7-9 combines with J gene TRBJ2-2; 10 nucleotides align to TRBD2. The V gene's germline CDR1 is SEHNR and CDR2 FQNEAQ (reference sequence). The trim removed 7 bases at V and 1 base at J, leaving 3 bases unmatched. The CDR3 totals 15 residues. CDR3 bases: TGTGCCAGCACCCCTAGCGGGAGGAACACCGGGGAGCTGTTTTTT. The encoded protein is CASTPSGRNTGELFF. Drawing the rest from reference TRBV7-9 and TRBJ2-2, the complete variable domain is DTGVSQNPRHKITKRGQNVTFRCDPISEHNRLYWYRQTLGQGPEFLTYFQNEAQLEKSRLLSDRFSAERPKGSFSTLEIQRTEQGDSAMYLCASTPSGRNTGELFFGEGSRLTVL.

The gene calls are TRBV5-5 and TRBJ1-5; D remains unclear. Trimming took off 0 bases at V and 5 bases at J, with 6 bases between the two ends. CDR1 and CDR2 from the germline V gene are SGHKS and YYEKEE (reference sequence). The CDR3 runs to 13 residues. CDR3 nucleotides: TGTGCCAGCAGCTTGGCCGAGGATCAGCCCCAGCATTTT. The encoded protein is CASSLAEDQPQHF.

V gene TRBV19 combines with J gene TRBJ2-7; perhaps TRBD2 as D (5 bases). Germline V gives CDR1 LNHDA, CDR2 SQIVND (reference sequence). The ends were cut back, 5 bases at V and 7 bases at J, with 12 bases in the middle. CDR3 size: 12 residues. The CDR3 DNA is TGTGCCAGTAGTCCCTATAGAGGGGAGCAGTACTTC. It yields the protein CASSPYRGEQYF.

This chain joins TRBV7-8 and TRBJ1-5; D unresolved. The CDR3 is 16 residues long. Trimming took 1 base from V and 1 from J, leaving 11 bases between them. Per the germline V gene, CDR1 is SGHVS and CDR2 is FQNEAQ. CDR3 sequence (DNA): TGTGCCAGCAGCTTAGTAGAGGGAAGGAGCAATCAGCCCCAGCATTTT. It codes for CASSLVEGRSNQPQHF.

This clone was counted a few times. J is TRBJ1-2 and V is TRBV9, with 7 bases that match TRBD1. Looked up from germline, CDR1 is SGDLS and CDR2 is YYNGEE. CDR3 length: 16 amino acids. V gave up 0 bases and J gave up 3 bases; unmatched junction bases: 8. This chain's CDR3 is CASSVGGQGVYYGYTF. The CDR3 DNA sequence: TGTGCCAGCAGCGTAGGAGGGCAGGGGGTGTACTATGGCTACACCTTC.